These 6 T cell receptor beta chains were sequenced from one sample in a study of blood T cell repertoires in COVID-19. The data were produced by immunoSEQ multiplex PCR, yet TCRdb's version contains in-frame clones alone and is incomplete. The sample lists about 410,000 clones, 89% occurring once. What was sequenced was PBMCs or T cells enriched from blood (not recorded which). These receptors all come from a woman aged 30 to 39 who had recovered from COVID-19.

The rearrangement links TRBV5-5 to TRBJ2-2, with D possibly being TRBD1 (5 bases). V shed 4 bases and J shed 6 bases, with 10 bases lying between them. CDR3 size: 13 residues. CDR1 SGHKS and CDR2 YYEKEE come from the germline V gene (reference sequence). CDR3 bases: TGTGCCAGCAGCAAAAAAGGGGCCGGGGAGCTGTTTTTT. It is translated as CASSKKGAGELFF.

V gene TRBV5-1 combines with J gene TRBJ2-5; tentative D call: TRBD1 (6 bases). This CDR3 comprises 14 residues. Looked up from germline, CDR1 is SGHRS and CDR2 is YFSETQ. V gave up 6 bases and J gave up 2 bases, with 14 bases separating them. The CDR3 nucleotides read TGCGCCAGCACCTCTAATACAGGGCAAGAGACCCAGTACTTC. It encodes CASTSNTGQETQYF. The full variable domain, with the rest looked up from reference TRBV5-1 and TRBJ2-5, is KAGVTQTPRYLIKTRGQQVTLSCSPISGHRSVSWYQQTPGQGLQFLFEYFSETQRNKGNFPGRFSGRQFSNSRSEMNVSTLELGDSALYLCASTSNTGQETQYFGPGTRLLVL.

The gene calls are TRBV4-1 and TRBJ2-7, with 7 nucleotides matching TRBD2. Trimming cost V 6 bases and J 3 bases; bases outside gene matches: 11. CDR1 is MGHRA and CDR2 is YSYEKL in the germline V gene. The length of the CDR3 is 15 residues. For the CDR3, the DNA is TGCGCCAGCAGTCGGGTGGGGACTACCATCTACGAGCAGTACTTC. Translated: CASSRVGTTIYEQYF.

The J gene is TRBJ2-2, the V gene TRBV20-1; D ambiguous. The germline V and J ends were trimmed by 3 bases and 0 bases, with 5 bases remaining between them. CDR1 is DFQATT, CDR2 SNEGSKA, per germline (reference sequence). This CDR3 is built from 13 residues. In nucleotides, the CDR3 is TGCAGTGCTAGTCTAGCGAACACCGGGGAGCTGTTTTTT. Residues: CSASLANTGELFF.

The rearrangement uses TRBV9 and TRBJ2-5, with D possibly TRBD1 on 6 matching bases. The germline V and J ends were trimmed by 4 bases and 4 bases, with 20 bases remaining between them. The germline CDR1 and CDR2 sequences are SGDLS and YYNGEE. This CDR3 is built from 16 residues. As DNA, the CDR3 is TGTGCCAGCAGCCCAGGGGTGGCGCCGGGGAGAGAGACCCAGTACTTC. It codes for CASSPGVAPGRETQYF.

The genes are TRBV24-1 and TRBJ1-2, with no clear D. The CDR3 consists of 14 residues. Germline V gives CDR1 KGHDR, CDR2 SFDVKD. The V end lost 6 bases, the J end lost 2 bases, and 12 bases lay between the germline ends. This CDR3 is CATSQTTGNYGYTF. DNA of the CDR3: TGTGCCACCAGTCAGACGACGGGAAACTATGGCTACACCTTC.